This T cell receptor beta chain was observed in a study of control samples from healthy donors and cancer patients. Libraries were prepared by immunoSEQ multiplex PCR; TCRdb keeps only in-frame clonotypes and omits some of them. Here the sample spans about 28,000 clones, about 86% being singletons. CDR3 size: 15 residues. Trimming pared 7 bases from V and 6 bases from J, leaving 19 bases between. The V gene's germline CDR1 is LNHDA and CDR2 SQIVND (reference sequence). Material: PBMCs. The clonotype was recovered from a woman aged 40 to 55 with lung cancer. This chain connects TRBV19 to TRBJ1-5, with unresolved D. CDR3 nucleotide sequence: TGTGCCAGTATTGCTTCTGGGGTTTATGGTCAGCCCCAGCATTTT. Protein: CASIASGVYGQPQHF.